The 12 T cell receptor beta chains presented below share a single source sample, sequenced in a study of cytomegalovirus exposure and HLA in healthy donors. Generated by immunoSEQ multiplex PCR, the TCRdb table keeps only in-frame clones and is missing some. The data hold some 110,000 clones, with roughly 88% observed a single time. The sample was PBMCs. The receptor source for this set is a man aged 18 to 29 in good health and CMV-seronegative.

A single count supports this clone. The CDR3, as DNA: TGTGCCAGCAGCGACAGGCACGCCCCCCAGCAGCCCCAGCATTTT. Protein product: CASSDRHAPQQPQHF. This rearrangement joins TRBV6-1 to TRBJ1-5; maybe TRBD1 (6 bases). Between the trimmed V and J ends, which lost 6 bases and 7 bases, there was a span of 19 bases. Germline CDR1 and CDR2: MNHNS and SASEGT. The CDR3 consists of 15 residues.

V is TRBV6-1 and J is TRBJ2-5, with D tentatively TRBD1 (5 bases). Deletions cut 4 bases from V and 10 bases from J, with 13 bases between. In germline, CDR1 is MNHNS, CDR2 SASEGT. This CDR3 region has 12 residues. CDR3 protein: CASSASRVFQYF. In DNA form, the CDR3 reads TGTGCCAGCAGTGCATCCAGGGTGTTCCAGTACTTC.

CDR3 amino acids: CASSRRVDYGYTF. The CDR3 DNA reads as TGTGCCAGTAGTCGGCGGGTAGACTATGGCTACACCTTC. V usage is TRBV19 and J usage is TRBJ1-2; D unresolved. V was cut by 5 bases and J by 3 bases, with 10 bases left in between. CDR1 and CDR2 (germline): LNHDA, SQIVND (reference sequence). This CDR3 is 13 amino acids long.

The J gene is TRBJ2-3, the V gene TRBV15; tentatively, D is TRBD2 (6 bases). V shed 0 bases and J shed 4 bases, with 14 bases lying between them. This CDR3 comprises 16 residues. Germline CDR1 reads LNHNV; CDR2 reads YYDKDF (reference sequence). Written as DNA, the CDR3 is TGTGCCACCAGCAGAGATGGGGGGAGAGGGGCAGATACGCAGTATTTT. Protein sequence: CATSRDGGRGADTQYF.

The genes are TRBV7-8 and TRBJ2-2; the match to TRBD1 covers 7 bases. V lost 5 bases, J lost 6 bases, and 3 bases stayed unmatched. Germline V gene lookup returns CDR1 SGHVS and CDR2 FQNEAQ. There are 13 residues in the CDR3. The DNA for the CDR3 is TGTGCCAGCAGCGAACAGGGGTCCGGGGAGCTGTTTTTT. This gives the protein CASSEQGSGELFF.

The chain carries TRBV19 and TRBJ1-2, with no clear D. Deletions cut 0 bases from V and 6 bases from J, with 8 bases between. The CDR3 contains 13 residues. Germline V gene data show CDR1 as LNHDA and CDR2 as SQIVND (reference sequence). CDR3 in amino acids: CASSIEGEDGYTF. DNA of the CDR3: TGTGCCAGTAGTATAGAGGGAGAGGATGGCTACACCTTC.

V gene TRBV6-5 combines with J gene TRBJ1-3; D remains ambiguous. There are 16 residues in the CDR3. CDR1 is MNHEY and CDR2 is SVGAGI in the germline V gene. V lost 0 bases and J lost 0, with 9 bases in between. CDR3 residues: CASSYSSGYSGNTIYF. Here the CDR3 DNA reads TGTGCCAGCAGTTACTCGTCAGGATACTCTGGAAACACCATATATTTT.

The V call is TRBV29-1, the J call TRBJ2-7, with unresolved D. The CDR3 totals 11 residues. Trimming removed 2 bases from V and 4 bases from J, with 6 bases in between. The V gene's germline CDR1 is SQVTM and CDR2 ANQGSEA. Here the CDR3 DNA reads TGCAGCGTTGAATCCGGTTACGAGCAGTACTTC. Amino acids: CSVESGYEQYF.

This clone was seen just once. The CDR3 loop is CAITDASGQNEQYF. The CDR3, as DNA: TGTGCCATCACTGACGCTTCCGGACAAAACGAGCAGTACTTC. This chain uses TRBV10-3 with TRBJ2-7, with a tentative D call TRBD1 (5 bases). CDR1 and CDR2 (germline): ENHRY, SYGVKD. The V end was cut by 7 bases, the J end by 5 bases, with 18 bases between. The CDR3 contains 14 residues.

J is TRBJ2-1 and V is TRBV9, with 14 bases aligning to TRBD2. V dropped 3 bases and J dropped 9; count of bases not matched to a gene: 5. Germline CDR1 SGDLS, CDR2 YYNGEE. This CDR3 comprises 15 residues. CDR3 DNA sequence: TGTGCCAGCAGCGAGACTAGCGGGGGGGCCAGTGAGCAGTTCTTC. Protein: CASSETSGGASEQFF.

This chain uses TRBV7-2 with TRBJ2-6, with 7 bases aligning to TRBD2. Germline assignment: CDR1 SGHTA and CDR2 FQGNSA. V gave up 8 bases and J gave up 4 bases; unmatched junction bases: 2. The CDR3 consists of 13 residues. CDR3: CASGGEGANVLTF. CDR3 DNA sequence: TGTGCCAGCGGGGGGGAAGGGGCCAACGTCCTGACTTTC.

The rearrangement links TRBV7-9 to TRBJ2-7; D is unresolved. The CDR3 consists of 14 residues. Germline loops: CDR1 SEHNR, CDR2 FQNEAQ (reference sequence). V was clipped by 0 bases and J by 3 bases, with 9 bases between them. The CDR3 loop reads CASSLAVGSYEQYF. Here the CDR3 DNA reads TGTGCCAGCAGCTTAGCGGTGGGCAGCTACGAGCAGTACTTC. Full variable domain (rest looked up from reference TRBV7-9 and TRBJ2-7): DTGVSQNPRHKITKRGQNVTFRCDPISEHNRLYWYRQTLGQGPEFLTYFQNEAQLEKSRLLSDRFSAERPKGSFSTLEIQRTEQGDSAMYLCASSLAVGSYEQYFGPGTRLTVT.